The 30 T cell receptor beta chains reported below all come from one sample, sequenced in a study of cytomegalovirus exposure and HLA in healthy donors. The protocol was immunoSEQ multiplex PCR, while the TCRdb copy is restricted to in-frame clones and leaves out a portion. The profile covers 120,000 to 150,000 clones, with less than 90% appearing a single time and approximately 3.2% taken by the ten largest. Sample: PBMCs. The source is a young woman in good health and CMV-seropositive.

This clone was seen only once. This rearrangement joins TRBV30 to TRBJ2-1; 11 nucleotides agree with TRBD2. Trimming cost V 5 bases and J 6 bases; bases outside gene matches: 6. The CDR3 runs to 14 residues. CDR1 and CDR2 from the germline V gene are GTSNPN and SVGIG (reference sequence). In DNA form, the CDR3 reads TGTGCCTGGGTCCTAGCGGGAGGCCCCAATGAGCAGTTCTTC. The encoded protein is CAWVLAGGPNEQFF.

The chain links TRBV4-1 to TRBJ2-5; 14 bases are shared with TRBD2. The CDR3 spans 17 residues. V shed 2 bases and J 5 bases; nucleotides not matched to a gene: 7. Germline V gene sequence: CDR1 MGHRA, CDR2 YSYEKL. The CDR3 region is CASSQRGTSGSRETQYF. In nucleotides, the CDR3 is TGCGCCAGCAGCCAAAGGGGGACTAGCGGGAGCCGGGAGACCCAGTACTTC.

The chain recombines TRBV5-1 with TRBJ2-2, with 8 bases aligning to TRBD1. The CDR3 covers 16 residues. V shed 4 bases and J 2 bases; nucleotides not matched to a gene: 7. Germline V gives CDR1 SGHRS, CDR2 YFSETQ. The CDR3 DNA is TGCGCCAGCAGCCGAATGGACAGGGCCAACACCGGGGAGCTGTTTTTT. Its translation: CASSRMDRANTGELFF.

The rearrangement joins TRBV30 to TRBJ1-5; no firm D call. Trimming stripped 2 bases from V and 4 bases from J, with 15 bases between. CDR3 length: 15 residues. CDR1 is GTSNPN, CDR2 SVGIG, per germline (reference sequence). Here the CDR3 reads CAWSRSGGTNQPQHF. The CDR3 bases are TGTGCCTGGAGTCGAAGTGGAGGAACGAATCAGCCCCAGCATTTT.

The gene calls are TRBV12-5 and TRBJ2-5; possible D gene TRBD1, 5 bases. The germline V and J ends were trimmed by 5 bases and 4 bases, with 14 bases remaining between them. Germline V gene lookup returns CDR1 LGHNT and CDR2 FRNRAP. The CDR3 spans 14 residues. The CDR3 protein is CASGPAGFLETQYF. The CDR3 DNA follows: TGTGCTAGTGGTCCCGCAGGGTTTCTAGAGACCCAGTACTTC.

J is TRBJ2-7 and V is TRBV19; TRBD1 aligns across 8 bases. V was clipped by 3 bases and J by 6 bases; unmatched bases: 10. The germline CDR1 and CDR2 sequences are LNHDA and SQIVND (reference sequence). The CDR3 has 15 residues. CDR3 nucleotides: TGTGCCAGTAGTATGGGAACAGGGGGTTTCTCCGAGCAGTACTTC. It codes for CASSMGTGGFSEQYF.

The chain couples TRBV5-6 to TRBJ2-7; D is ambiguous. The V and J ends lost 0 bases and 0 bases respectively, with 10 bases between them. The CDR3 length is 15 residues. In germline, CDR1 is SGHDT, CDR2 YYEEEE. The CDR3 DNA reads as TGTGCCAGCAGCTTGGGAGTGTCTAACTCCTACGAGCAGTACTTC. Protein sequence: CASSLGVSNSYEQYF.

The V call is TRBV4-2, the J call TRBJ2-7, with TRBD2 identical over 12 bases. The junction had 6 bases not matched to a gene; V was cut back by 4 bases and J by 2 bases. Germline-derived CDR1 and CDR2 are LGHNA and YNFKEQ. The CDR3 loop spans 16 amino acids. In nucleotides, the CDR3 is TGTGCCAGCAGCCGATTTGGACTAGCGGGAACCTACGAGCAGTACTTC. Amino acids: CASSRFGLAGTYEQYF.

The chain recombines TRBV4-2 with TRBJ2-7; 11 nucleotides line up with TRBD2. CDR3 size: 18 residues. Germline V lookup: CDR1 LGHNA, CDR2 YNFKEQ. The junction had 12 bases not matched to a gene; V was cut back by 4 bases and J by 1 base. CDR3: CASSPQLPGLAASYEQYF. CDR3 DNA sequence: TGTGCCAGCAGCCCACAACTTCCGGGACTAGCGGCTTCCTACGAGCAGTACTTC.

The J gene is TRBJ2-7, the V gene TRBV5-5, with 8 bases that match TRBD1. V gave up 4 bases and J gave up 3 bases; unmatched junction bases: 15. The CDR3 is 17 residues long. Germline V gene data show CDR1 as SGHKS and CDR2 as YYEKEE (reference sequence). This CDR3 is CASSRTLGTGSSYEQYF. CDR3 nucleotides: TGTGCCAGCAGCCGGACCTTGGGGACAGGATCAAGCTACGAGCAGTACTTC.

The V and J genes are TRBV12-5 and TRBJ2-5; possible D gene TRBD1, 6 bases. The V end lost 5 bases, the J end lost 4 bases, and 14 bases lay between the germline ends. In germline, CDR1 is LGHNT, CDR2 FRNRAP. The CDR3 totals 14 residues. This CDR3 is CASGTGPQGETQYF. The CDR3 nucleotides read TGTGCTAGTGGTACAGGGCCTCAGGGAGAGACCCAGTACTTC.

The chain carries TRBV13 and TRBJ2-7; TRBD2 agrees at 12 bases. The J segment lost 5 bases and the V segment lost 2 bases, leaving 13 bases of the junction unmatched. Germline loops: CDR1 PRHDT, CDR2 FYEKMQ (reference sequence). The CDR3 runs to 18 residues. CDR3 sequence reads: CASSLLETVASGRDEQYF. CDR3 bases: TGTGCCAGCAGCTTATTGGAAACGGTTGCTAGCGGGAGGGACGAGCAGTACTTC.

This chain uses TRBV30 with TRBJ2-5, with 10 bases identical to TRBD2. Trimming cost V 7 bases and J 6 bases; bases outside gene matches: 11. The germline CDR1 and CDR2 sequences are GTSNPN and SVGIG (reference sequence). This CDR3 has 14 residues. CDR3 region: CASRLAGVRKTQYF. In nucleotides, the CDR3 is TGTGCCTCCCGTCTAGCGGGAGTACGAAAGACCCAGTACTTC.

CDR3 sequence reads: CASSFSGAYEQYF. CDR3 in DNA: TGTGCCAGCAGCTTTAGCGGGGCCTACGAGCAGTACTTC. The chain joins TRBV7-6 to TRBJ2-7, with 8 bases fitting TRBD2. The V gene's germline CDR1 is SGHVS and CDR2 FNYEAQ. V lost 3 bases to trimming and J lost 2 bases; unmatched junction nucleotides: 0. The CDR3 consists of 13 residues.

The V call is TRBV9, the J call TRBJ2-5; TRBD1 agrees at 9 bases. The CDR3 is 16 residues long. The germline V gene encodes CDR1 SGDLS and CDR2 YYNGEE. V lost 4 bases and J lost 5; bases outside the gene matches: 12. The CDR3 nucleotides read TGTGCCAGCAGCTCCCTAAGGACAGGGGTCTTCGAGACCCAGTACTTC. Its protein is CASSSLRTGVFETQYF.

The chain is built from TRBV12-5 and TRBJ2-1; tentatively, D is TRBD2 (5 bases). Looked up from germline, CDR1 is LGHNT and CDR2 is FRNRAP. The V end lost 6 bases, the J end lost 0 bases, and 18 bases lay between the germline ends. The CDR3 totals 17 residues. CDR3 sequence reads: CASGTIDFSSSYNEQFF. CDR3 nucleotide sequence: TGTGCTAGTGGGACTATAGACTTTTCGAGCTCCTACAATGAGCAGTTCTTC.

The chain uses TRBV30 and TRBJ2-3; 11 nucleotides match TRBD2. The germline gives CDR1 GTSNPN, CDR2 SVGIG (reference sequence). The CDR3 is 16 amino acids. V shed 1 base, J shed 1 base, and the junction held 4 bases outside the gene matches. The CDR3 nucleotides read TGTGCCTGGAGTGCCGGGACTAGCGGAGGCACAGATACGCAGTATTTT. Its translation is CAWSAGTSGGTDTQYF. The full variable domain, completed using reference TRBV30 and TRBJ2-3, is SQTIHQWPATLVQPVGSPLSLECTVEGTSNPNLYWYRQAAGRGLQLLFYSVGIGQISSEVPQNLSASRPQDRQFILSSKKLLLSDSGFYLCAWSAGTSGGTDTQYFGPGTRLTVL.

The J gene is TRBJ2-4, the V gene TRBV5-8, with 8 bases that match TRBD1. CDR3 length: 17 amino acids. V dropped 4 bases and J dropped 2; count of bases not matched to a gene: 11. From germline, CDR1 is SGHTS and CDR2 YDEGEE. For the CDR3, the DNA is TGTGCCAGCAGCCTCGGACAGGGAAGGGTTTCCAAAAACATTCAGTACTTC. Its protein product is CASSLGQGRVSKNIQYF. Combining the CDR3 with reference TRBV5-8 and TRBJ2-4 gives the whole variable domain EAGVTQSPTHLIKTRGQQATLRCSPISGHTSVYWYQQALGLGLQFLLWYDEGEERNRGNFPPRFSGRQFPNYSSELNVNALELEDSALYLCASSLGQGRVSKNIQYFGAGTRLSVL.

The DNA of the CDR3 is TGTGCCAGTAGTACGGGACTAGCGGACTCCTACAATGAGCAGTTCTTC. As protein: CASSTGLADSYNEQFF. V is TRBV19 and J is TRBJ2-1, with TRBD2 matching 11 bases. The J segment lost 0 bases and the V segment lost 4 bases, leaving 2 bases of the junction unmatched. Germline CDR1 and CDR2: LNHDA and SQIVND (reference sequence). The length of the CDR3 is 16 residues.

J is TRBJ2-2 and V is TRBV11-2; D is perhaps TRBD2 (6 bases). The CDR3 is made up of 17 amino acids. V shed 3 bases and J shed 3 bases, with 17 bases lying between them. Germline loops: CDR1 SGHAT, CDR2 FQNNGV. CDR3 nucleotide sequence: TGTGCCAGCAGCTTGCTAGGCCGAGCGGGCGACACCGGGGAGCTGTTTTTT. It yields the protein CASSLLGRAGDTGELFF.

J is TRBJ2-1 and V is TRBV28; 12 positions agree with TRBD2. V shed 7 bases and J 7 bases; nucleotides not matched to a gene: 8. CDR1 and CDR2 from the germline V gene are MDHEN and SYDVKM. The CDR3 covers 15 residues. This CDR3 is CASTSRTSGINEQFF. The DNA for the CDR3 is TGTGCCAGCACCTCCCGGACTAGCGGGATAAATGAGCAGTTCTTC.

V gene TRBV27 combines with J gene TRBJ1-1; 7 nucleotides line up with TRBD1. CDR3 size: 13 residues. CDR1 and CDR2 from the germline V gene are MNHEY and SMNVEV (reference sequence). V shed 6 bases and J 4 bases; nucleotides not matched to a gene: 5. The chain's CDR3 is CASRYRGGTEAFF. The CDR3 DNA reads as TGTGCCAGCAGATACAGGGGAGGCACTGAAGCTTTCTTT.

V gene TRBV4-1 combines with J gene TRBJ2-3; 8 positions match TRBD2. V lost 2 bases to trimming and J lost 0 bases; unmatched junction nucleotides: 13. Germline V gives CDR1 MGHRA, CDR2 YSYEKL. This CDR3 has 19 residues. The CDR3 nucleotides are TGCGCCAGCAGCCAACAATCCCTTGCGGGAGGTCCCAGCACAGATACGCAGTATTTT. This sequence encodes CASSQQSLAGGPSTDTQYF.

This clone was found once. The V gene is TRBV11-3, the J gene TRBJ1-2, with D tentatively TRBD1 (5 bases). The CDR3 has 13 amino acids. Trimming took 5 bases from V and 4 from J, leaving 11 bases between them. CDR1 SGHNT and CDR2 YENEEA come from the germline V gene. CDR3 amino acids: CASSPGGTYGYTF. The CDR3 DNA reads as TGTGCCAGCAGCCCCGGGGGTACCTATGGCTACACCTTC.

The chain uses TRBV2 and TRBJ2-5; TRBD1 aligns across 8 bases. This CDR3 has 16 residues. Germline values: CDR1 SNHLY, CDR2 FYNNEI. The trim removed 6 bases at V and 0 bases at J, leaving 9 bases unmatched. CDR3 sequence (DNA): TGTGCCAGCAGGGCTTACACAGGGGGGTACCAAGAGACCCAGTACTTC. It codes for CASRAYTGGYQETQYF.

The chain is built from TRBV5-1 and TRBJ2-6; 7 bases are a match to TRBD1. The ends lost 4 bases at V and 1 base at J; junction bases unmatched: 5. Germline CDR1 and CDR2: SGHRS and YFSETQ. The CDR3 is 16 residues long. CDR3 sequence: CASSLRQGSGANVLTF. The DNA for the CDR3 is TGCGCCAGCAGCCTGAGACAGGGTTCTGGGGCCAACGTCCTGACTTTC.

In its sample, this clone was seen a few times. The CDR3 is CASSHGDRGNTEAFF. The CDR3 DNA reads as TGTGCCAGCAGCCACGGGGACAGGGGGAACACTGAAGCTTTCTTT. The chain combines TRBV14 with TRBJ1-1; TRBD1 matches 10 bases. The CDR3 consists of 15 residues. V dropped 3 bases and J dropped 1; count of bases not matched to a gene: 2. From germline, CDR1 is SGHDN and CDR2 FVKESK.

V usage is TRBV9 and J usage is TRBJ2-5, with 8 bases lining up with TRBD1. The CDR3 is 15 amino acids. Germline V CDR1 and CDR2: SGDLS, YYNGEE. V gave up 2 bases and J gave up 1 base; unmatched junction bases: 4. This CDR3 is CASSVTGQGQETQYF. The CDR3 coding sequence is TGTGCCAGCAGCGTTACTGGACAGGGCCAAGAGACCCAGTACTTC.

The CDR3 DNA follows: TGCAGCGTTGGTCGGCTTGGTGTGGGCACCGCCTACGAGCAGTACTTC. The encoded protein is CSVGRLGVGTAYEQYF. V gene TRBV29-1 combines with J gene TRBJ2-7; D remains unclear. The V gene's germline CDR1 is SQVTM and CDR2 ANQGSEA. Trimming shortened V by 4 bases and J by 2 bases, and 21 bases separated the two germline ends. This CDR3 spans 16 amino acids.

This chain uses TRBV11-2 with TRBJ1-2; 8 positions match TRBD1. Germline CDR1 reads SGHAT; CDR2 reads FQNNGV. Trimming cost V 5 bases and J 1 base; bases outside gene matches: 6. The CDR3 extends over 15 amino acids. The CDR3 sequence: CASSTSRGRNYGYTF. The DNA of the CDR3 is TGTGCCAGCAGCACTTCCAGGGGGCGTAACTATGGCTACACCTTC.